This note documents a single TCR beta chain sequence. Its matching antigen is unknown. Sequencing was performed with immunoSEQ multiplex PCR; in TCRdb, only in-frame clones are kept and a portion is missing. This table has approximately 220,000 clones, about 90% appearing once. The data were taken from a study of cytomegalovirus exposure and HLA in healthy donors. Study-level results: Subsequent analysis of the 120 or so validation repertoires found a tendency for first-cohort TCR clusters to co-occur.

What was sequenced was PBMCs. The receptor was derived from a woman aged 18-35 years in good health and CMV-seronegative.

CDR3 protein: CASSDPRAVNSPLHF. CDR3 bases: TGTGCCAGCAGTGATCCCAGGGCAGTTAATTCACCCCTCCACTTT. This chain links TRBV25-1 with TRBJ1-6, with a weak D call TRBD1 (5 bases). The CDR3 totals 15 residues. Germline lookup yields CDR1 MGHDK and CDR2 SYGVNS. Trimming left V 3 bases short and J 6 bases short, with 12 bases between.